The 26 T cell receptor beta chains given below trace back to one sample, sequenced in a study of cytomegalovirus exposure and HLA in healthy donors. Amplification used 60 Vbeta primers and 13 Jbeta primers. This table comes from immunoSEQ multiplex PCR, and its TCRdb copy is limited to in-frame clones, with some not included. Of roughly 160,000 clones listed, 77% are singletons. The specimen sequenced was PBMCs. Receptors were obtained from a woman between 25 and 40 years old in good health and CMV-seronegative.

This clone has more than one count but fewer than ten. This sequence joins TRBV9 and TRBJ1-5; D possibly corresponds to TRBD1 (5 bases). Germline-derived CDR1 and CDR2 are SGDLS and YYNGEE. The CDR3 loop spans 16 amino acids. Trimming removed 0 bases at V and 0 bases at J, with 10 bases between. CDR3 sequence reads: CASSVVGAYSNQPQHF. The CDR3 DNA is TGTGCCAGCAGCGTAGTAGGGGCCTATAGCAATCAGCCCCAGCATTTT.

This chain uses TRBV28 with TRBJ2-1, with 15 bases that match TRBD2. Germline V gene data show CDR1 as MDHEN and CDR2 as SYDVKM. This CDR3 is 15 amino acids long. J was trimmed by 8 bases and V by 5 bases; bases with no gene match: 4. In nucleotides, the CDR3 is TGTGCCAGCAGTCCCGGACTAGCGGGAGGGGATGAGCAGTTCTTC. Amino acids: CASSPGLAGGDEQFF. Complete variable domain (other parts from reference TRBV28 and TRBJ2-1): DVKVTQSSRYLVKRTGEKVFLECVQDMDHENMFWYRQDPGLGLRLIYFSYDVKMKEKGDIPEGYSVSREKKERFSLILESASTNQTSMYLCASSPGLAGGDEQFFGPGTRLTVL.

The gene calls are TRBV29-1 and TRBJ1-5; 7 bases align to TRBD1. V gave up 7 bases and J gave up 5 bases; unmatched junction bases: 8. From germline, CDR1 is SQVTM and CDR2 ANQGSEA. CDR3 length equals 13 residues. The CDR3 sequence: CSASGQGDQPQHF. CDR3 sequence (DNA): TGCAGCGCTTCGGGGCAGGGGGATCAGCCCCAGCATTTT. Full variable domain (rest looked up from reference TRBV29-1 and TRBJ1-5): SAVISQKPSRDICQRGTSLTIQCQVDSQVTMMFWYRQQPGQSLTLIATANQGSEATYESGFVIDKFPISRPNLTFSTLTVSNMSPEDSSIYLCSASGQGDQPQHFGDGTRLSIL.

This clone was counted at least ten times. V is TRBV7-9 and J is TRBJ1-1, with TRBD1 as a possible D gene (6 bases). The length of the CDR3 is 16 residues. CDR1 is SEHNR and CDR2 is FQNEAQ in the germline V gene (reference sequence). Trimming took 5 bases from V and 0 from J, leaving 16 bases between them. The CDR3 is CASSPREGVMNTEAFF. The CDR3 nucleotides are TGTGCCAGCAGCCCTCGGGAGGGGGTTATGAACACTGAAGCTTTCTTT.

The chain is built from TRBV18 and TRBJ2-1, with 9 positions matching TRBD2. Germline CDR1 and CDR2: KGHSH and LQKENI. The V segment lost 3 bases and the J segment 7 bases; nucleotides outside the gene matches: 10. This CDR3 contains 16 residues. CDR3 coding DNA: TGTGCCAGCTCACCCGCCGGCGGGAGGGCTCTTAATGAGCAGTTCTTC. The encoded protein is CASSPAGGRALNEQFF.

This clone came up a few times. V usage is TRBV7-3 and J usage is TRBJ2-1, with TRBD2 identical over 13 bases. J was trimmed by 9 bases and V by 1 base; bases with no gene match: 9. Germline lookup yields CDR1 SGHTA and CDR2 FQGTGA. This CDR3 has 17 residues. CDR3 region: CASSLIGTSGVTGEQFF. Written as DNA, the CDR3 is TGTGCCAGCAGCTTAATCGGGACTAGCGGGGTTACGGGTGAGCAGTTCTTC.

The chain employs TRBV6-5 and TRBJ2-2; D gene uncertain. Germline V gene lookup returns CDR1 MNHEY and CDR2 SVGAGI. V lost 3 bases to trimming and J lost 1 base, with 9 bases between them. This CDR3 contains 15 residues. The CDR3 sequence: CASSYEFRNTGELFF. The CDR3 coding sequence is TGTGCCAGCAGTTATGAGTTCCGGAACACCGGGGAGCTGTTTTTT.

This CDR3 is CASSPGLNTDTQYF. The DNA of the CDR3 is TGTGCCAGCAGCCCGGGACTAAACACAGATACGCAGTATTTT. The chain combines TRBV9 with TRBJ2-3; TRBD2 agrees at 7 bases. The germline V gene has CDR1 SGDLS and CDR2 YYNGEE. Unmatched junction bases numbered 4, after V lost 4 bases and J lost 2 bases. This CDR3 is 14 amino acids long.

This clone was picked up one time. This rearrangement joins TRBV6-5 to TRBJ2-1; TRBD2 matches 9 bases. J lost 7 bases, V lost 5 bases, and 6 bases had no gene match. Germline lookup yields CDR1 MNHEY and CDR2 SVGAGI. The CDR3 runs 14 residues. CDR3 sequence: CASSLRTSANEQFF. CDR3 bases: TGTGCCAGCAGTCTCCGGACTAGCGCGAATGAGCAGTTCTTC.

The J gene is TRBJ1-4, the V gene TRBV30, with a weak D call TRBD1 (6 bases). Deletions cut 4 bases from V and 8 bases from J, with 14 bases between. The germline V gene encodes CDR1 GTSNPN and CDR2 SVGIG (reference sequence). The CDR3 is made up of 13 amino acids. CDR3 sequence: CAWNDRLFEKLFF. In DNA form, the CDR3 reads TGTGCCTGGAATGACAGGTTATTCGAAAAACTGTTTTTT.

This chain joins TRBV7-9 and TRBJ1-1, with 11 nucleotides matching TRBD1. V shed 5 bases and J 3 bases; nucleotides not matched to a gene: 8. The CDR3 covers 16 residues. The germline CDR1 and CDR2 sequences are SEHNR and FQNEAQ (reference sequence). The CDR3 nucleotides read TGTGCCAGCAGCCGGACAGGGGGCGTTGTGGACACTGAAGCTTTCTTT. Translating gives CASSRTGGVVDTEAFF.

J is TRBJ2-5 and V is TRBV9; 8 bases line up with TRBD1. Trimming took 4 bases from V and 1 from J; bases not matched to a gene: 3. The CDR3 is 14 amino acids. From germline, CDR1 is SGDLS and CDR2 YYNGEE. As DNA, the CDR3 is TGTGCCAGCAGCCCAGGGGGCATCCAAGAGACCCAGTACTTC. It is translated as CASSPGGIQETQYF.

Here the CDR3 DNA reads TGCAGCGCCCCGGGACAGGGTAGTCATGAAGCTTTCTTT. Protein product: CSAPGQGSHEAFF. The V call is TRBV29-1, the J call TRBJ1-1; 9 bases fit TRBD1. V lost 7 bases to trimming and J lost 7 bases; unmatched junction nucleotides: 10. CDR3 length equals 13 residues. Germline values: CDR1 SQVTM, CDR2 ANQGSEA.

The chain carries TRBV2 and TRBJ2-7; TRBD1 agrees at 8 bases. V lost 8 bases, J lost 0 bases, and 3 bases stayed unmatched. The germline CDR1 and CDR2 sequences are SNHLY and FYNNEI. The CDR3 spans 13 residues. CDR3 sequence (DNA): TGTGCCAGCGGACAGGGAATCTCCTACGAGCAGTACTTC. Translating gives CASGQGISYEQYF.

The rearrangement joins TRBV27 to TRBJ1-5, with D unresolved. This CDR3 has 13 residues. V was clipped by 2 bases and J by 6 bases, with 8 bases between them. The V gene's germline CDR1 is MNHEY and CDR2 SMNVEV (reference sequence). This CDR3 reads CASSLSAGQPQHF. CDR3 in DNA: TGTGCCAGCAGTTTAAGTGCGGGTCAGCCCCAGCATTTT.

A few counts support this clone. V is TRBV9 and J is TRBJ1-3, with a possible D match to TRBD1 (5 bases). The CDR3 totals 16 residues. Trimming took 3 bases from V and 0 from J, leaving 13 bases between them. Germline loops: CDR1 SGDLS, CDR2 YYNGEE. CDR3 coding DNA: TGTGCCAGCAGCGACCAGGGCAGCCTCTCTGGAAACACCATATATTTT. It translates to CASSDQGSLSGNTIYF.

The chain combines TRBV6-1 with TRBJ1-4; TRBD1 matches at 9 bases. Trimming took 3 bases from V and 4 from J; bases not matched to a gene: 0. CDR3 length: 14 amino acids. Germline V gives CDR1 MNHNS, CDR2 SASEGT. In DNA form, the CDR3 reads TGTGCCAGCAGTGAGGACAGGGGTAATGAAAAACTGTTTTTT. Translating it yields CASSEDRGNEKLFF.

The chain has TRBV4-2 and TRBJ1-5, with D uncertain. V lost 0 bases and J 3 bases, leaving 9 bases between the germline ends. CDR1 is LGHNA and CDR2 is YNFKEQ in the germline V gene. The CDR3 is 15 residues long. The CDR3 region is CASSQDRRDNQPQHF. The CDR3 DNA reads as TGTGCCAGCAGCCAAGATCGGAGAGACAATCAGCCCCAGCATTTT.

The CDR3 is CASSYIRGELFF. CDR3 nucleotides: TGTGCCAGCAGTTATATCCGCGGGGAGCTGTTTTTT. V is TRBV6-5 and J is TRBJ2-2; D ambiguous. The CDR3 covers 12 residues. The ends were cut back, 3 bases at V and 7 bases at J, with 6 bases in the middle. Per germline, CDR1 MNHEY and CDR2 SVGAGI.

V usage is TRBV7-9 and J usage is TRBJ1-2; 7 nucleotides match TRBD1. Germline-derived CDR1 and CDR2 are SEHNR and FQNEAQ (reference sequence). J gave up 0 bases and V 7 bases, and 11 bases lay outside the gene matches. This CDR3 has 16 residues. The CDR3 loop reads CASTDPGQQTNYGYTF. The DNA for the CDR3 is TGTGCCAGCACAGATCCGGGACAGCAGACTAACTATGGCTACACCTTC.

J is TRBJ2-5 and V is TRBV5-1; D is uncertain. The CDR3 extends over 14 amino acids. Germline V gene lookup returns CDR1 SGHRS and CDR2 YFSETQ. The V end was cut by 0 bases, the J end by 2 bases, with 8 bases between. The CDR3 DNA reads TGCGCCAGCAGCTTGGGACTGGCTCAAGAGACCCAGTACTTC. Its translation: CASSLGLAQETQYF.

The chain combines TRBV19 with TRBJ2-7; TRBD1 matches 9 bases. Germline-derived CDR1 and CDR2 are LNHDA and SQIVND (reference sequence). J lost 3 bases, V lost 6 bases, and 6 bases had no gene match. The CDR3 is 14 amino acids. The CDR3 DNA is TGTGCCAGTAGGATGACGGGACAGGGCTACGAGCAGTACTTC. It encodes CASRMTGQGYEQYF.

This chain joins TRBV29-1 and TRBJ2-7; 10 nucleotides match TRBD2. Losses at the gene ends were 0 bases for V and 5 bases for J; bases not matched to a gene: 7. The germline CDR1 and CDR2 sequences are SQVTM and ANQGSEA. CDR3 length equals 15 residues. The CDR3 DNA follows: TGCAGCGTTGAAGACCGGAGCGGGGGGGCGAACGAGCAGTACTTC. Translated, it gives CSVEDRSGGANEQYF.

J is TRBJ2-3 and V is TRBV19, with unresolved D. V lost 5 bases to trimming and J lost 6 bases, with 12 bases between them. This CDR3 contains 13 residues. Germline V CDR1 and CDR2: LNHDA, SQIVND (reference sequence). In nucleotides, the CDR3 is TGTGCCAGTAGTCTCACCAGTTTCGATACGCAGTATTTT. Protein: CASSLTSFDTQYF. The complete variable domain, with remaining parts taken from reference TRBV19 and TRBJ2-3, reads DGGITQSPKYLFRKEGQNVTLSCEQNLNHDAMYWYRQDPGQGLRLIYYSQIVNDFQKGDIAEGYSVSREKKESFPLTVTSAQKNPTAFYLCASSLTSFDTQYFGPGTRLTVL.

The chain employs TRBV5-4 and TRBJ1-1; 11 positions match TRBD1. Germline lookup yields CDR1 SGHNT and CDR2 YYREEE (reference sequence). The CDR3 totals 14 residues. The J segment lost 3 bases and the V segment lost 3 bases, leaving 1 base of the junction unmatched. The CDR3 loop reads CASSWGQGDTEAFF. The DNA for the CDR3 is TGTGCCAGCAGCTGGGGACAGGGGGACACTGAAGCTTTCTTT.

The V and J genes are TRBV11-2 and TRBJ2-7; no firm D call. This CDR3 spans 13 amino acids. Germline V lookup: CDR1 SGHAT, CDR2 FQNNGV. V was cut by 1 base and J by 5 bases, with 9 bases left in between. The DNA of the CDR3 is TGTGCCAGCAGCTTAGCCAGTACCCACGAGCAGTACTTC. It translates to CASSLASTHEQYF.